The 23 T cell receptor beta chains below all came from one sample that was sequenced in a study of cytomegalovirus exposure and HLA in healthy donors. The PCR was carried out with 60 Vbeta primers and 13 Jbeta primers. Generated by immunoSEQ multiplex PCR, the TCRdb table keeps only in-frame clones and is missing some. Counted here are 150,000 to 200,000 clones, about 80% occurring once; the ten biggest clones make up about 1%. The sequenced material came from PBMCs. Receptors were obtained from a middle-aged woman in good health and CMV-seronegative.

The V gene is TRBV19, the J gene TRBJ1-2; possible D gene TRBD1, 6 bases. Germline CDR1 is LNHDA and CDR2 is SQIVND (reference sequence). The CDR3 is 17 residues long. V was trimmed by 0 bases and J by 2 bases, leaving 16 bases between them. DNA of the CDR3: TGTGCCAGTAGTATAGAATTTGGGACACCTGAAAACTATGGCTACACCTTC. Amino acid sequence: CASSIEFGTPENYGYTF. Full variable domain (remainder filled in from reference TRBV19 and TRBJ1-2): DGGITQSPKYLFRKEGQNVTLSCEQNLNHDAMYWYRQDPGQGLRLIYYSQIVNDFQKGDIAEGYSVSREKKESFPLTVTSAQKNPTAFYLCASSIEFGTPENYGYTFGSGTRLTVV.

This chain links TRBV9 with TRBJ1-4, with 10 bases identical to TRBD1. Germline V gives CDR1 SGDLS, CDR2 YYNGEE. CDR3 length: 15 amino acids. Trimming took 4 bases from V and 5 from J; bases not matched to a gene: 5. CDR3 loop: CASSIGTGVNEKLFF. CDR3 DNA sequence: TGTGCCAGCAGCATAGGGACAGGGGTAAATGAAAAACTGTTTTTT.

The V call is TRBV21-1, the J call TRBJ2-7; the table's TRBD1 call for D was not verified on the DNA. TRBV21-1 represents a pseudogene. This CDR3 has 13 amino acids. DNA of the CDR3: TGTGCCAGCAGCAAGGAAGGGGCGTACGAGCAGTACGTC. As protein: CASSKEGAYEQYV.

V usage is TRBV29-1 and J usage is TRBJ1-5; D might be TRBD1 (6 bases). The germline V gene has CDR1 SQVTM and CDR2 ANQGSEA. This CDR3 spans 16 amino acids. V dropped 5 bases and J dropped 0 bases, with 17 bases sitting between them. CDR3 residues: CSVLDRIKHSNQPQHF. The CDR3 DNA reads TGCAGCGTTCTAGACAGGATCAAACATAGCAATCAGCCCCAGCATTTT.

The rearrangement joins TRBV7-9 to TRBJ2-1, with 8 positions matching TRBD2. This CDR3 comprises 17 residues. Germline-derived CDR1 and CDR2 are SEHNR and FQNEAQ (reference sequence). Germline trimming cut 0 bases from V and 8 bases from J; bases unmatched to any gene: 12. This CDR3 reads CASSLARSGSPLDEQFF. CDR3 DNA: TGTGCCAGCAGCTTAGCGCGGAGCGGGAGTCCTCTGGATGAGCAGTTCTTC.

The chain employs TRBV5-1 and TRBJ1-3; 7 positions agree with TRBD1. Trimming at V came to 4 bases and at J to 0 bases, leaving 4 bases not matched to a gene. In germline, CDR1 is SGHRS, CDR2 YFSETQ. There are 15 residues in the CDR3. This CDR3 reads CASSSTGDSGNTIYF. DNA for the CDR3: TGCGCCAGCAGCAGTACAGGGGACTCTGGAAACACCATATATTTT.

The J gene is TRBJ1-2, the V gene TRBV27; TRBD1 agrees at 8 bases. Germline V gene data show CDR1 as MNHEY and CDR2 as SMNVEV (reference sequence). After removal of 2 bases from V and 7 bases from J, the junction contained 3 bases not matched to a gene. The CDR3 is 13 amino acids. CDR3 amino acids: CASSLNRGSGYTF. The DNA of the CDR3 is TGTGCCAGCAGTTTAAACAGGGGGTCTGGCTACACCTTC.

This clone appeared a single time. The chain uses TRBV6-6 and TRBJ2-1; D is unresolved. Germline lookup yields CDR1 MNHNY and CDR2 SVGAGI (reference sequence). The CDR3 is 16 residues long. Trimming left V 1 base short and J 6 bases short, with 16 bases between. The CDR3 reads CASSYLGRYVSNEQFF. The CDR3 DNA reads as TGTGCCAGCAGTTACTTGGGCCGATACGTCTCCAATGAGCAGTTCTTC.

This clone was counted only a few times. The chain carries TRBV6-5 and TRBJ2-3; TRBD2 is a possible D gene (6 bases). The V and J ends lost 0 bases and 0 bases respectively, with 10 bases between them. Per the germline V gene, CDR1 is MNHEY and CDR2 is SVGAGI. The length of the CDR3 is 16 residues. The DNA for the CDR3 is TGTGCCAGCAGTTACTCGGGCGGGACGAGCACAGATACGCAGTATTTT. Translation gives CASSYSGGTSTDTQYF.

The chain combines TRBV5-1 with TRBJ2-1, with 10 bases aligning to TRBD2. The length of the CDR3 is 19 residues. V trimming: 0 bases; J trimming: 0 bases; junction bases outside the gene matches: 9. CDR1 is SGHRS, CDR2 YFSETQ, per germline. CDR3 in DNA: TGCGCCAGCAGCTTGGCATCCAGCGGGAGGGCTACCTCCTACAATGAGCAGTTCTTC. The encoded protein is CASSLASSGRATSYNEQFF.

This clone was recorded only once. The germline gene is not matched at one end of the junction; a read error may be the cause. CDR3 sequence reads: CSSIEAGNSYEQYF. The CDR3 DNA reads TGTTCCAGCATCGAGGCCGGGAATTCCTACGAGCAGTACTTC. The V call is TRBV7-9, the J call TRBJ2-7; a weak D match, TRBD2 (5 bases). This CDR3 is built from 14 residues. The germline V gene encodes CDR1 SEHNR and CDR2 FQNEAQ (reference sequence). Full variable domain (remainder filled in from reference TRBV7-9 and TRBJ2-7): DTGVSQNPRHKITKRGQNVTFRCDPISEHNRLYWYRQTLGQGPEFLTYFQNEAQLEKSRLLSDRFSAERPKGSFSTLEIQRTEQGDSAMYLCSSIEAGNSYEQYFGPGTRLTVT.

The V gene is TRBV9, the J gene TRBJ2-2, with D maybe TRBD2 (6 bases). Germline V gene lookup returns CDR1 SGDLS and CDR2 YYNGEE. The CDR3 is 16 amino acids. V gave up 2 bases and J gave up 4 bases, with 15 bases separating them. CDR3 sequence reads: CASSVLSGVSTGELFF. Written as DNA, the CDR3 is TGTGCCAGCAGCGTGCTGTCGGGAGTGAGCACCGGGGAGCTGTTTTTT.

V is TRBV15 and J is TRBJ1-1; 8 positions match TRBD1. Germline V gives CDR1 LNHNV, CDR2 YYDKDF (reference sequence). CDR3 length equals 15 residues. J was trimmed by 0 bases and V by 4 bases; bases with no gene match: 4. The CDR3 DNA sequence: TGTGCCACCAGCACAAGGACAGGGTTGAACACTGAAGCTTTCTTT. As protein: CATSTRTGLNTEAFF.

The chain joins TRBV4-2 to TRBJ2-3; D is unresolved. Germline values: CDR1 LGHNA, CDR2 YNFKEQ. This CDR3 is built from 14 residues. V was shortened by 4 bases and J by 3 bases, with 11 bases between the two germline ends. The CDR3 sequence: CASSPPQATDTQYF. The DNA for the CDR3 is TGTGCCAGCAGCCCCCCGCAGGCGACAGATACGCAGTATTTT.

Only a few counts were recorded for this clone. The rearrangement links TRBV5-1 to TRBJ2-5; 13 bases are shared with TRBD2. Germline loops: CDR1 SGHRS, CDR2 YFSETQ. V dropped 3 bases and J dropped 4; count of bases not matched to a gene: 6. This CDR3 is built from 16 residues. CDR3 in DNA: TGCGCCAGCAGCTGGGGGACTAGCGGGGAGGGAGAGACCCAGTACTTC. It encodes CASSWGTSGEGETQYF.

The CDR3 nucleotides are TGTGCCAGTAGCCTACGGACAGCGGGAGGCTCCTACGAGCAGTACTTC. It yields the protein CASSLRTAGGSYEQYF. The chain couples TRBV19 to TRBJ2-7, with 9 bases matching TRBD2. Per germline, CDR1 LNHDA and CDR2 SQIVND (reference sequence). The CDR3 is made up of 16 amino acids. Trimming cost V 6 bases and J 0 bases; bases outside gene matches: 9.

The gene calls are TRBV2 and TRBJ1-5; D is undetermined. The CDR3 has 18 amino acids. CDR1 and CDR2 from the germline V gene are SNHLY and FYNNEI. Trimming shortened V by 3 bases and J by 0 bases, and 18 bases separated the two germline ends. CDR3 protein: CASSEFPSAGNSNQPQHF. In nucleotides, the CDR3 is TGTGCCAGCAGTGAGTTTCCGTCGGCCGGGAATAGCAATCAGCCCCAGCATTTT.

Here the CDR3 reads CASSLSPNQPQHF. Here the CDR3 DNA reads TGCGCCAGCAGCCTTTCCCCAAATCAGCCCCAGCATTTT. The chain links TRBV4-1 to TRBJ1-5; D gene unclear. V was pared by 4 bases and J by 4 bases, with 8 bases between. From germline, CDR1 is MGHRA and CDR2 YSYEKL. The CDR3 covers 13 residues.

The CDR3 here is CASSLVGQGTGELFF. As DNA, the CDR3 is TGTGCCAGCAGCTTAGTAGGACAGGGGACCGGGGAGCTGTTTTTT. The rearrangement links TRBV7-2 to TRBJ2-2, with 9 positions matching TRBD1. The CDR3 is made up of 15 amino acids. The ends lost 1 base at V and 5 bases at J; junction bases unmatched: 2. Germline values: CDR1 SGHTA, CDR2 FQGNSA.

The chain employs TRBV30 and TRBJ1-2; 11 positions match TRBD1. CDR1 GTSNPN and CDR2 SVGIG come from the germline V gene (reference sequence). The CDR3 is 14 amino acids. V trimming: 7 bases; J trimming: 8 bases; junction bases outside the gene matches: 12. The CDR3 sequence: CASGQGARNEGYTF. DNA for the CDR3: TGTGCCTCTGGACAGGGGGCGCGAAACGAGGGCTACACCTTC. Combining the CDR3 with reference TRBV30 and TRBJ1-2 gives the whole variable domain SQTIHQWPATLVQPVGSPLSLECTVEGTSNPNLYWYRQAAGRGLQLLFYSVGIGQISSEVPQNLSASRPQDRQFILSSKKLLLSDSGFYLCASGQGARNEGYTFGSGTRLTVV.

The gene calls are TRBV10-3 and TRBJ2-5, with 8 bases fitting TRBD1. J lost 1 base, V lost 1 base, and 5 bases had no gene match. The length of the CDR3 is 16 residues. Germline values: CDR1 ENHRY, CDR2 SYGVKD. The CDR3 is CAISEFIGQGQETQYF. DNA for the CDR3: TGTGCCATCAGTGAGTTCATAGGACAGGGCCAAGAGACCCAGTACTTC.

The chain joins TRBV2 to TRBJ2-5; 7 nucleotides line up with TRBD1. The trim removed 8 bases at V and 4 bases at J, leaving 4 bases unmatched. This CDR3 contains 12 residues. Germline V gene lookup returns CDR1 SNHLY and CDR2 FYNNEI. The CDR3 region has the DNA TGTGCCAGCCGGGACAGTGGAGAGACCCAGTACTTC. Protein: CASRDSGETQYF.

The chain combines TRBV28 with TRBJ2-7; 9 bases agree with TRBD2. V shed 4 bases, J shed 5 bases, and the junction held 6 bases outside the gene matches. The V gene's germline CDR1 is MDHEN and CDR2 SYDVKM. The CDR3 has 14 amino acids. The CDR3 nucleotides are TGTGCCAGCAGTTCCCCCGGGACTAGCAACGAGCAGTACTTC. It encodes CASSSPGTSNEQYF.